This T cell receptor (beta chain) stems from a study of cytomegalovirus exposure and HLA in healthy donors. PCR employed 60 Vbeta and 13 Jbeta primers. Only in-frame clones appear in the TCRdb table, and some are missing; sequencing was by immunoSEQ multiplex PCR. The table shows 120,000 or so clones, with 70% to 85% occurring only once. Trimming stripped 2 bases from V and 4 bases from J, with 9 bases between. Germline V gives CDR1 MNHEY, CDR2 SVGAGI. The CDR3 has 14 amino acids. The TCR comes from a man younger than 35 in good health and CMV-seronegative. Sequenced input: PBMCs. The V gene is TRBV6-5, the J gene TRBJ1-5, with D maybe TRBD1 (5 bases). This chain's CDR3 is CASSYQGGNQPQHF. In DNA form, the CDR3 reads TGTGCCAGCAGTTACCAGGGAGGGAATCAGCCCCAGCATTTT.